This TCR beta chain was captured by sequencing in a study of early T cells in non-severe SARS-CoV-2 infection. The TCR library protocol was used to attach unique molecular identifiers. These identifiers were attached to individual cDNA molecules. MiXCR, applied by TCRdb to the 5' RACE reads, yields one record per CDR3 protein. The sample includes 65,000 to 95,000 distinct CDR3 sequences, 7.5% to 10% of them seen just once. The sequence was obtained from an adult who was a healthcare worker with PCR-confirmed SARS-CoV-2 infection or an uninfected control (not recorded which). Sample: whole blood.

The CDR3 here is CASSTGLAGAGETQYF. The CDR3 coding sequence is TGTGCCAGTAGTACGGGACTAGCGGGAGCAGGGGAGACCCAGTACTTC. The rearrangement joins TRBV19 to TRBJ2-5; 14 bases match TRBD2. This CDR3 spans 16 amino acids. The V and J ends lost 4 bases and 5 bases, in that order; junction bases with no gene match: 6. Germline V gene lookup returns CDR1 LNHDA and CDR2 SQIVND (reference sequence).